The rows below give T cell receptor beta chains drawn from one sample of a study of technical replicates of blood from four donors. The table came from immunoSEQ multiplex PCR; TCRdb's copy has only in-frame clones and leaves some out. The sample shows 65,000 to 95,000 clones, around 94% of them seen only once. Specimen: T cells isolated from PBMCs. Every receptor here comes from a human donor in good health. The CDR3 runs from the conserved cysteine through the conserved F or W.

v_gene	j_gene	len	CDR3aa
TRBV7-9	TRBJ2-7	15	CASTSWREVSYEQYF
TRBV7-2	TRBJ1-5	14	CASSLRQGVQPQHF
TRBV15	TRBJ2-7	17	CATSRDLRLAGNYEQYF
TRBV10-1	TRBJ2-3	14	CASSGPGPRDTQYF
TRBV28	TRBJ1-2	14	CASSLQGLAYGYTF
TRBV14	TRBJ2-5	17	CASSRLLTGQIKETQYF
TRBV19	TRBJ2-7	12	CASSIPYSEQYF
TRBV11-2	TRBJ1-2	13	CASSLEQIYGYTF
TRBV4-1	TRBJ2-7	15	CASSQGGTTSYEQYF
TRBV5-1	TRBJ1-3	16	CASSLVQGASGNTIYF
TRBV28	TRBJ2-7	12	CASNGDNYEQYF
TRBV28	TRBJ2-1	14	CASWDLSSYNEQFF
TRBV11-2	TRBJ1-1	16	CASSWDRPIMNTEAFF
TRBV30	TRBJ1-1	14	CAWAYASPNTEAFF
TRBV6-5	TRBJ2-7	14	CASSFRTGSYEQYF
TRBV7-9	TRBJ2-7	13	CASSFEGVYEQYF
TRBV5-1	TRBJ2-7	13	CASSFPLTGEQYF
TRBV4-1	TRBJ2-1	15	CASGPRYGGYNEQFF
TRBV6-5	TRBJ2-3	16	CASTYIAGEVADTQYF
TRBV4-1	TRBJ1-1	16	CASSQGNGGMNTEAFF
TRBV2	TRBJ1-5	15	CASKVGAGVDQPQHF
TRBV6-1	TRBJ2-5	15	CASSELGLAAETQYF
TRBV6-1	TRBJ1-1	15	CASSEGRSSVTEAFF
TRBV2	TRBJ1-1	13	CASMGREVPEAFF
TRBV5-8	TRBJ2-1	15	CASSYGTSGYNEQFF
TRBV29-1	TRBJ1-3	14	CSVARGPSGNTIYF
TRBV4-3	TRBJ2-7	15	CASSQDAGTSGSRNF